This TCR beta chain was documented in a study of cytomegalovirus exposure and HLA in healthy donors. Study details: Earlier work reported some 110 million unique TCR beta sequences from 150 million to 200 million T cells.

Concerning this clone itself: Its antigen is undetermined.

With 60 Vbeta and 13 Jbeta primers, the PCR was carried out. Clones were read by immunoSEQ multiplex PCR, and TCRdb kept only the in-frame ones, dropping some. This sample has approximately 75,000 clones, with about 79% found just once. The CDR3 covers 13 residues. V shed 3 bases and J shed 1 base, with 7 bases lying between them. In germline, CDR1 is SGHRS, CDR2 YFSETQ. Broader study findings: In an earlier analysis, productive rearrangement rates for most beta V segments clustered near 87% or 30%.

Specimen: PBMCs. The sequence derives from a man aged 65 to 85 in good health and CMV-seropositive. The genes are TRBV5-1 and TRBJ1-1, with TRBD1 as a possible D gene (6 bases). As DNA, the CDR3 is TGCGCCAGCAGCTCCAGGGGGAACACTGAAGCTTTCTTT. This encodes CASSSRGNTEAFF.